This T cell receptor beta chain was sequenced during a study of OX40 agonist ivuxolimab in advanced cancers. Study details: Treatment of patients was with ivuxolimab, an agonistic anti-OX40 (CD134) antibody. Study-wide points: Several nonresponders also turned out to have low normalized T-cell clonal expansion.

The CDR3 extends over 13 amino acids. Trimming stripped 5 bases from V and 8 bases from J, with 13 bases between. Germline loops: CDR1 PRHDT, CDR2 FYEKMQ (reference sequence). As concerns this clone: The antigen is undetermined.

Blood sampling was done at baseline, cycle 4 day 1, and cycle 7 day 1. Repertoires were generated with immunoSEQ multiplex PCR, while TCRdb's copy carries only in-frame clones and drops some. The sample carries approximately 74,000 clones, around nine tenths recorded once. The source is an adult with an advanced solid tumor such as melanoma, head and neck, liver or kidney cancer. This material consisted of CD4+ or CD8+ T cells sorted from blood, taken in a trial of the OX40 agonist ivuxolimab. The chain uses TRBV13 and TRBJ2-1; D remains ambiguous. Written as DNA, the CDR3 is TGTGCCAGCAGCATGACGGTGGGGTATGAGCAGTTCTTC. It is translated as CASSMTVGYEQFF.